A selection of T cell receptor beta chains follows, all from one sample in a study of blood T cell repertoires in COVID-19. Repertoires were generated with immunoSEQ multiplex PCR, while TCRdb's copy carries only in-frame clones and drops some. The data show fewer than 90,000 clones, 70% to 90% seen once. The sample consisted of peripheral blood. The receptors come from a woman at least 80 years old with active or convalescent COVID-19. The CDR3 runs from the conserved cysteine through the conserved F or W. D genes are given only for firm matches. Expanded clones are given a class, and other clones once, few, many or no size at all.

D gene	clone size	V gene	J gene	CDR3 protein	CDR3 DNA
NA	NA	TRBV11-2	TRBJ2-2	CASSRAVGELFF	TGTGCCAGCAGCCGCGCGGTGGGGGAGCTGTTTTTT
NA	NA	TRBV18	TRBJ1-6	CASSVGDLLGSPLHF	TGTGCCAGCTCTGTCGGGGATCTCTTGGGTTCACCCCTCCACTTT
TRBD1	once	TRBV5-1	TRBJ2-5	CASSPAPGQQETQYF	TGCGCCAGCAGCCCCGCTCCGGGACAGCAAGAGACCCAGTACTTC
TRBD1	NA	TRBV9	TRBJ1-2	CASSLTGASYGYTF	TGTGCCAGCAGCTTAACAGGGGCCAGCTATGGCTACACCTTC
TRBD1	NA	TRBV7-2	TRBJ1-2	CASSPGQGGNGYTF	TGTGCCAGCAGCCCTGGACAGGGGGGGAATGGCTACACCTTC
NA	NA	TRBV4-1	TRBJ1-6	CASSQEEAYNSPLHF	TGCGCCAGCAGCCAAGAAGAGGCATATAATTCACCCCTCCACTTT
NA	NA	TRBV23-1	TRBJ1-5	CASSPGCGGLSQPQHF	TGCGCCAGCAGCCCCGGATGCGGGGGATTGAGTCAGCCCCAGCATTTT
NA	NA	TRBV19	TRBJ1-2	CASLDYTNYGYTF	TGTGCCAGCTTGGACTATACTAACTATGGCTACACCTTC
TRBD2	NA	TRBV9	TRBJ2-1	CASSVNPGGASSNEQFF	TGTGCCAGCAGCGTTAACCCCGGGGGGGCGTCGAGCAATGAGCAGTTCTTC
TRBD2	NA	TRBV4-3	TRBJ2-6	CASSREGSGANVLTF	TGCGCCAGCAGCCGGGAGGGATCTGGGGCCAACGTCCTGACTTTC
NA	NA	TRBV5-5	TRBJ1-6	CASSLILRSSPLHF	TGTGCCAGCAGCTTGATCTTACGTAGTTCACCCCTCCACTTT
NA	NA	TRBV30	TRBJ1-5	CAWSFQGVNQPQHF	TGTGCCTGGAGTTTCCAGGGCGTCAATCAGCCCCAGCATTTT
NA	NA	TRBV24-1	TRBJ2-3	CATAQGWRADTQYF	TGTGCAACCGCCCAGGGGTGGAGAGCAGATACGCAGTATTTT
TRBD2	NA	TRBV10-3	TRBJ2-3	CAISESRLAPSTDTQYF	TGTGCCATCAGTGAGTCAAGACTAGCGCCAAGCACAGATACGCAGTATTTT
TRBD2	NA	TRBV7-2	TRBJ2-7	CASSSRPGLAGVLSYEQYF	TGTGCCAGCAGCTCCAGGCCGGGACTAGCGGGAGTCCTCTCCTACGAGCAGTACTTC
TRBD1	NA	TRBV7-9	TRBJ1-4	CASSAYSGGRGLFF	TGTGCCAGCAGCGCCTACTCAGGGGGCCGGGGCCTGTTTTTT
TRBD1	NA	TRBV5-6	TRBJ2-7	CASTPGGSVTGAAEQYF	TGTGCCAGCACTCCAGGGGGTTCCGTGACAGGGGCTGCCGAGCAGTACTTC
NA	once	TRBV28	TRBJ1-4	CASSLSFNGFNEKLFF	TGTGCCAGCAGTTTGAGCTTTAACGGGTTTAATGAAAAACTGTTTTTT
NA	NA	TRBV30	TRBJ2-2	CAWSGRANGELFF	TGTGCCTGGAGTGGGAGGGCGAACGGGGAGCTGTTTTTT
TRBD2	once	TRBV9	TRBJ2-1	CASSPRSTSGTYNEQFF	TGTGCCAGCAGCCCGAGATCGACTAGCGGTACCTACAATGAGCAGTTCTTC
NA	few	TRBV2	TRBJ1-2	CASSERSAGYGYTF	TGTGCCAGCAGTGAACGGTCGGCAGGCTATGGCTACACCTTC
NA	NA	TRBV2	TRBJ2-3	CASGRESPDTQYF	TGTGCCAGCGGTCGGGAGAGCCCAGATACGCAGTATTTT
NA	NA	TRBV18	TRBJ1-5	CASSPRTANQPQHF	TGTGCCAGCTCACCACGTACAGCTAATCAGCCCCAGCATTTT
NA	NA	TRBV7-2	TRBJ2-1	CAEKAGRSYNEQFF	TGTGCCGAGAAGGCGGGCCGCTCCTACAATGAGCAGTTCTTC
NA	NA	TRBV4-1	TRBJ1-3	CASSPTEGQGLGNTIYF	TGCGCCAGCAGCCCCACGGAGGGGCAGGGACTTGGAAACACCATATATTTT
TRBD2	NA	TRBV30	TRBJ2-5	CAWSVAGGETQYF	TGTGCCTGGAGTGTAGCGGGGGGGGAGACCCAGTACTTC
TRBD2	NA	TRBV2	TRBJ2-3	CASNGYGGGSDTQYF	TGTGCCAGCAACGGGTACGGGGGGGGATCAGATACGCAGTATTTT
NA	NA	TRBV7-7	TRBJ2-7	CASSLDPGHTYEQYF	TGTGCCAGCAGCTTAGATCCCGGACATACCTACGAGCAGTACTTC